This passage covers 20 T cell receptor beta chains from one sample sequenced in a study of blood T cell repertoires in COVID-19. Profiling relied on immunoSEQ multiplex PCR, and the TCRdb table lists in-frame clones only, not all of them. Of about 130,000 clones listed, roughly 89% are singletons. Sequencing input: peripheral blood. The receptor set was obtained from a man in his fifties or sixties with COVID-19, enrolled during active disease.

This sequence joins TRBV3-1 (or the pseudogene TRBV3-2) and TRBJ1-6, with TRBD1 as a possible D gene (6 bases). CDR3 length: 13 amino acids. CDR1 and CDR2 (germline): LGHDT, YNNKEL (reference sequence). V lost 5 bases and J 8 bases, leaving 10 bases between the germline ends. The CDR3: CASSRGGDSPLHF. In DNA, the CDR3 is TGTGCCAGCAGCAGGGGGGGGGATTCACCCCTCCACTTT.

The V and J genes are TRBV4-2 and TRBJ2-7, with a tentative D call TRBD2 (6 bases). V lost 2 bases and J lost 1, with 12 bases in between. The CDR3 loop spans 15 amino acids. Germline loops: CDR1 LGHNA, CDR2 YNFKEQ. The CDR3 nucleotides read TGTGCCAGCAGCCAAACGGGACTCAGGTCCTACGAGCAGTACTTC. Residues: CASSQTGLRSYEQYF.

CDR3 in DNA: TGTGCCAGCAGCTTAGGGCGGGGGGGCGAGTCGGGCACAGATACGCAGTATTTT. This codes for CASSLGRGGESGTDTQYF. V is TRBV7-6 and J is TRBJ2-3, with 9 bases fitting TRBD2. Germline CDR1 SGHVS, CDR2 FNYEAQ. This CDR3 contains 18 residues. Germline trimming cut 1 base from V and 1 base from J; bases unmatched to any gene: 9.

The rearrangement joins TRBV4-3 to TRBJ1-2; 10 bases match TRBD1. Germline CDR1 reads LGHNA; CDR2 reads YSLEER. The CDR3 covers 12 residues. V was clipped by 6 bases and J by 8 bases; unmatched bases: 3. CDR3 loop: CASSGTGDGYTF. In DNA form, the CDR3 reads TGCGCCAGCAGTGGGACAGGGGACGGCTACACCTTC.

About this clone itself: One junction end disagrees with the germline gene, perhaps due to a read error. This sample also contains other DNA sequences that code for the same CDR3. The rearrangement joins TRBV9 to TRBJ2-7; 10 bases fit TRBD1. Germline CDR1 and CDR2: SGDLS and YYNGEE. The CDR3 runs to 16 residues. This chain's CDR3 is CASSAGWGQGLYEQYF. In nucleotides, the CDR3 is TGCGCCAGCAGCGCCGGTTGGGGACAGGGGTTGTACGAGCAGTACTTC. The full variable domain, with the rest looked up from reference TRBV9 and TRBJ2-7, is DSGVTQTPKHLITATGQRVTLRCSPRSGDLSVYWYQQSLDQGLQFLIQYYNGEERAKGNILERFSAQQFPDLHSELNLSSLELGDSALYFCASSAGWGQGLYEQYFGPGTRLTVT.

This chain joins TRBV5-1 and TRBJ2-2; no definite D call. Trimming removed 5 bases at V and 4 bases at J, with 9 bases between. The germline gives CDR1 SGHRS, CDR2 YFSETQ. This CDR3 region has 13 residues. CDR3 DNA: TGCGCCAGCAGACAGACGGTCACCGGGGAGCTGTTTTTT. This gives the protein CASRQTVTGELFF.

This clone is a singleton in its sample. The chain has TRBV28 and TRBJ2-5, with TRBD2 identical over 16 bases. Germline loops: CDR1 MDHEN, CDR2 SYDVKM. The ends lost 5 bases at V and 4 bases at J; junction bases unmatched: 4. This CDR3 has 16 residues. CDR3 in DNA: TGTGCCAGCAGTCCGGGACTAGCGGGGGGGCCAGAGACCCAGTACTTC. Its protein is CASSPGLAGGPETQYF.

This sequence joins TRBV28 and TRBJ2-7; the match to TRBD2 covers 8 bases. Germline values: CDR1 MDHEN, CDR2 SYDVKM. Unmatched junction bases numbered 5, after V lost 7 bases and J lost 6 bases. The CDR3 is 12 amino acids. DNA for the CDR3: TGTGCCAGCACCCCGGGGGGGTTCGAGCAGTACTTC. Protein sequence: CASTPGGFEQYF.

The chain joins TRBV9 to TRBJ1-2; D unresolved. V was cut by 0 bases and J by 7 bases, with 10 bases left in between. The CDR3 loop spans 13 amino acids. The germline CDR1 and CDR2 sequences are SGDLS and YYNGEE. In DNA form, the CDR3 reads TGTGCCAGCAGCGTAGGGGTATCGGGTGGCTACACCTTC. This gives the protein CASSVGVSGGYTF.

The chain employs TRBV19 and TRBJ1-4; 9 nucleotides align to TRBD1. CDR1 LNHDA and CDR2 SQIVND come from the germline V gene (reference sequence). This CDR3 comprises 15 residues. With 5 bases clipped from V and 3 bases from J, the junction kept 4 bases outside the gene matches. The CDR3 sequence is CASSSQGAPNEKLFF. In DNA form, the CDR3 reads TGTGCCAGTAGTTCACAGGGGGCTCCTAATGAAAAACTGTTTTTT.

CDR3 sequence (DNA): TGTGCCTGGAGTCCGGGGGTGCCTGGCGAGCAGTACTTC. This sequence encodes CAWSPGVPGEQYF. This chain joins TRBV30 and TRBJ2-7; maybe TRBD2 (6 bases). V was cut by 2 bases and J by 6 bases, with 14 bases left in between. CDR3 length: 13 amino acids. Germline lookup yields CDR1 GTSNPN and CDR2 SVGIG (reference sequence).

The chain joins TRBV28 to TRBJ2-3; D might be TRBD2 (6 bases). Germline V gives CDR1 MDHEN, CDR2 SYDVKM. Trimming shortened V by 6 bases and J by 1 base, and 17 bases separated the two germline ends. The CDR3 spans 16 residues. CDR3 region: CASSASSSGGTDTQYF. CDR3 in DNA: TGTGCCAGCAGCGCATCTAGCTCGGGGGGCACAGATACGCAGTATTTT.

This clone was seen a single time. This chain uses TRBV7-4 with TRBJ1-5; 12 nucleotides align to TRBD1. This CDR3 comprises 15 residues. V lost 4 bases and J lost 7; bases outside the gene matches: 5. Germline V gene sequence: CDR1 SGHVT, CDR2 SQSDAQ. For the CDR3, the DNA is TGTGCCAGCAGCTCGGGACAGGGGGCGGAACAGCCCCAGCATTTT. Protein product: CASSSGQGAEQPQHF.

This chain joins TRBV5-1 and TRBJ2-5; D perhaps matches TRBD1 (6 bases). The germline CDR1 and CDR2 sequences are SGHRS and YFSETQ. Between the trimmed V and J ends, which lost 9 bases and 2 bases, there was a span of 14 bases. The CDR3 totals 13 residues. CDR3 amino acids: CATAVTGQETQYF. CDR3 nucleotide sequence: TGCGCCACCGCCGTGACAGGTCAAGAGACCCAGTACTTC.

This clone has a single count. The CDR3 nucleotides are TGTGCCAGCAGCCCAGACAGGGGCCATGGCTACACCTTC. Translating it yields CASSPDRGHGYTF. The chain combines TRBV6-6 with TRBJ1-2; 8 nucleotides agree with TRBD1. CDR1 and CDR2 from the germline V gene are MNHNY and SVGAGI (reference sequence). Germline trimming cut 6 bases from V and 6 bases from J; bases unmatched to any gene: 6. This CDR3 contains 13 residues.

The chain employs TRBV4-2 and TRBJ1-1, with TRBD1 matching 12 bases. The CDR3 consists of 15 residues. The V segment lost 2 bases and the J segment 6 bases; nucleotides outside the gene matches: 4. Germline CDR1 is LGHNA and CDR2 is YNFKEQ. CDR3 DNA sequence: TGTGCCAGCAGCCAACCGGGACAGGGGGCATCTGAAGCTTTCTTT. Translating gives CASSQPGQGASEAFF.

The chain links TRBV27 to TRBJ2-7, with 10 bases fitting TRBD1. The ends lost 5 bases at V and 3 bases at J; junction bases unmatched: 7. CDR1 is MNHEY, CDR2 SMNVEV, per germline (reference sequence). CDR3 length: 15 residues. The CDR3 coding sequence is TGTGCCAGCAGTCCCAAGGGACAGGGGTTCTACGAGCAGTACTTC. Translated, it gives CASSPKGQGFYEQYF.

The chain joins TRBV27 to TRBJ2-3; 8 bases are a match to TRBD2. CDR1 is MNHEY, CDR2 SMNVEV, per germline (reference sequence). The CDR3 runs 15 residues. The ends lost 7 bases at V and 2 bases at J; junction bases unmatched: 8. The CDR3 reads CASTPPGGYTDTQYF. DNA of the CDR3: TGTGCCAGCACCCCTCCGGGGGGGTACACAGATACGCAGTATTTT.

CDR3 protein: CASSPEGTGVGYGYTF. The CDR3 DNA is TGCGCCAGCAGCCCCGAGGGGACAGGGGTGGGCTATGGCTACACCTTC. The genes are TRBV5-1 and TRBJ1-2, with TRBD1 matching over 10 bases. Germline V gene data show CDR1 as SGHRS and CDR2 as YFSETQ. Trimming removed 4 bases from V and 4 bases from J; junction bases left unmatched: 10. There are 16 residues in the CDR3.

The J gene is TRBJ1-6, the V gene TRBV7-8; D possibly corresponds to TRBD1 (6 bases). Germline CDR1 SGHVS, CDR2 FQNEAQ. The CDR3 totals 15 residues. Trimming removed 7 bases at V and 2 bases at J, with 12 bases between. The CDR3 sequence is CASTPGQPYNSPLHF. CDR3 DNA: TGTGCCAGCACCCCTGGACAGCCCTATAATTCACCCCTCCACTTT.